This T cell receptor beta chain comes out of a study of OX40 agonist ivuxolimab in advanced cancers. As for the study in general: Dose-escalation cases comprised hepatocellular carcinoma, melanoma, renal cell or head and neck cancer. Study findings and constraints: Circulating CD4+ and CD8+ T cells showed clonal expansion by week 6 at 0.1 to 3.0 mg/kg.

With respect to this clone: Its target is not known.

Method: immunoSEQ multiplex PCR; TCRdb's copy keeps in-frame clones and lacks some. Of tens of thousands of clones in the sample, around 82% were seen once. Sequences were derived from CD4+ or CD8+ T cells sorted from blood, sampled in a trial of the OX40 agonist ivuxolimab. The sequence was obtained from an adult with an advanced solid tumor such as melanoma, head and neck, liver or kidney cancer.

The DNA of the CDR3 is TGCGCCAGCAGTGAGCGGCAGGGAGGTTTAGAGACCCAGTACTTC. Its translation is CASSERQGGLETQYF. The gene calls are TRBV10-2 and TRBJ2-5, with a possible D match to TRBD2 (6 bases). CDR1 and CDR2 from the germline V gene are WSHSY and SAAADI. V gave up 2 bases and J gave up 4 bases, with 14 bases separating them. This CDR3 region has 15 residues.